The T cell receptor beta chain under discussion was sequenced for a study of shared clonotypes between healthy human individuals. Study details: Three CD4 naive, three CD4 memory, two CD8 naive and one CD8 memory plate were used per donor. Study-level points and caveats: The study found lower generation probabilities in non-shared clonotypes than in those shared by all four donors.

As concerns this clone: Its antigen is unidentified.

Germline loops: CDR1 SGHDN, CDR2 FVKESK. Trimming cost V 4 bases and J 1 base, with 9 bases left between them. This CDR3 spans 14 amino acids. The authors loaded 150 to 250 ng DNA, about 30,000 T cell genomes, into sorted-subset replicate PCRs. Assay: immunoSEQ multiplex PCR; the TCRdb copy retains only in-frame clones and omits some. The sample lists 1.4 million or so clones, approximately 98.5% occurring once. This TCR derives from a man aged 30-40 years in good health. The chain is built from TRBV14 and TRBJ2-3; D not certain. The source material was naive CD4+ T cells sorted from blood. Stated subset: CD45RA+ positively selected. The CDR3 reads CASSPGGGTDTQYF. The CDR3 DNA reads TGTGCCAGCAGCCCCGGTGGTGGCACAGATACGCAGTATTTT.